Shown below are 17 T cell receptor beta chains from a single sample sequenced in a study of identical twins. TCRdb ran MiXCR on the 5' RACE reads and lists one entry per CDR3 protein. The sample shows about 240,000 distinct CDR3 sequences, roughly a tenth of them seen only once. Specimen: memory T cells sorted from blood. Source of these receptors: a man aged 50-60 years in good health.

V is TRBV6-5 and J is TRBJ2-1; D unresolved. V was pared by 2 bases and J by 10 bases, with 6 bases between. This CDR3 has 11 amino acids. The germline V gene encodes CDR1 MNHEY and CDR2 SVGAGI. CDR3 sequence reads: CASSYPGEQFF. In nucleotides, the CDR3 is TGTGCCAGCAGTTACCCCGGGGAGCAGTTCTTC.

J is TRBJ2-2 and V is TRBV20-1; D not certain. CDR1 is DFQATT and CDR2 is SNEGSKA in the germline V gene (reference sequence). The CDR3 contains 12 residues. Trimming took 0 bases from V and 8 from J, leaving 7 bases between them. The CDR3 is CSARDLVGELFF. In DNA, the CDR3 is TGCAGTGCTAGAGATCTAGTAGGGGAGCTGTTTTTT.

In this sample, this clonotype turned up a few times. The V call is TRBV19, the J call TRBJ2-2; 8 nucleotides match TRBD2. The CDR3 is 14 residues long. CDR1 is LNHDA, CDR2 SQIVND, per germline (reference sequence). V lost 9 bases, J lost 0 bases, and 3 bases stayed unmatched. Here the CDR3 reads CASTGLANTGELFF. CDR3 sequence (DNA): TGTGCCAGCACGGGACTAGCGAACACCGGGGAGCTGTTTTTT. The full variable domain, rest sourced from reference TRBV19 and TRBJ2-2, is DGGITQSPKYLFRKEGQNVTLSCEQNLNHDAMYWYRQDPGQGLRLIYYSQIVNDFQKGDIAEGYSVSREKKESFPLTVTSAQKNPTAFYLCASTGLANTGELFFGEGSRLTVL.

This clonotype was seen ten or more times. The rearrangement uses TRBV4-2 and TRBJ1-6, with TRBD1 as a possible D gene (6 bases). V was clipped by 0 bases and J by 7 bases, with 16 bases between them. Looked up from germline, CDR1 is LGHNA and CDR2 is YNFKEQ. CDR3 length equals 17 residues. The CDR3 spells CASSQDRRGPLNSPLHF. CDR3 nucleotides: TGTGCCAGCAGCCAAGATCGGCGGGGGCCGCTAAATTCACCCCTCCACTTT.

This sequence joins TRBV28 and TRBJ2-5; 7 positions match TRBD1. The germline V gene has CDR1 MDHEN and CDR2 SYDVKM. This CDR3 region has 12 residues. The J segment lost 5 bases and the V segment lost 6 bases, leaving 3 bases of the junction unmatched. For the CDR3, the DNA is TGTGCCAGCAGGGGACAGACTGAGACCCAGTACTTC. It encodes CASRGQTETQYF.

This clonotype occurred many times. The rearrangement joins TRBV5-6 to TRBJ2-1; weak D call: TRBD1 (6 bases). The CDR3 totals 16 residues. The V gene's germline CDR1 is SGHDT and CDR2 YYEEEE. V was clipped by 1 base and J by 2 bases, with 13 bases between them. The CDR3 DNA reads TGTGCCAGCAGCTTGTGGATGGCAGGGGCCTACAATGAGCAGTTCTTC. Its translation: CASSLWMAGAYNEQFF.

This clonotype was detected ten times or more. The chain uses TRBV3-1 and TRBJ2-6; D is unresolved. The CDR3 has 14 amino acids. CDR1 LGHDT and CDR2 YNNKEL come from the germline V gene (reference sequence). Trimming took off 7 bases at V and 0 bases at J, with 7 bases between the two ends. The CDR3 DNA reads as TGTGCCAGCACCCCGGACTCTGGGGCCAACGTCCTGACTTTC. Translation gives CASTPDSGANVLTF.

In its sample, this clonotype was seen many times. The V call is TRBV6-2 or TRBV6-3, the J call TRBJ1-2; perhaps TRBD1 as D (6 bases). V lost 0 bases to trimming and J lost 8 bases, with 16 bases between them. Germline loops: CDR1 MNHEY, CDR2 SVGEGT. The CDR3 consists of 15 residues. The CDR3 loop reads CASSYSGGRLGGYTF. CDR3 sequence (DNA): TGTGCCAGCAGTTACTCTGGGGGCCGTTTAGGAGGCTACACCTTC.

This clonotype was detected only a few times. The genes are TRBV21-1 and TRBJ2-1. TRBV21-1 constitutes a pseudogene. The CDR3 contains 15 residues. CDR3 DNA: TGTGCCAGCGTTGGGTCCAGGGGGTCCTACAATGAGCAGTTCTTC. It encodes CASVGSRGSYNEQFF.

The sample holds a few counts of this clonotype. The chain links TRBV2 to TRBJ2-7; D is perhaps TRBD1 (5 bases). This CDR3 spans 16 amino acids. CDR1 SNHLY and CDR2 FYNNEI come from the germline V gene. V lost 0 bases, J lost 0 bases, and 12 bases lay in between. In DNA, the CDR3 is TGTGCCAGCAGTGAAGCGCTTCACAGGTTCTCCTACGAGCAGTACTTC. Its protein is CASSEALHRFSYEQYF. The full variable domain, rest sourced from reference TRBV2 and TRBJ2-7, is EPEVTQTPSHQVTQMGQEVILRCVPISNHLYFYWYRQILGQKVEFLVSFYNNEISEKSEIFDDQFSVERPDGSNFTLKIRSTKLEDSAMYFCASSEALHRFSYEQYFGPGTRLTVT.

This clonotype occurred a few times. The V and J genes are TRBV29-1 and TRBJ1-1, with TRBD1 matching over 10 bases. The junction had 9 bases not matched to a gene; V was cut back by 6 bases and J by 5 bases. Germline values: CDR1 SQVTM, CDR2 ANQGSEA. This CDR3 comprises 14 residues. Here the CDR3 DNA reads TGCAGCGTCAGGACAGGGGGATCGGGGACTGAAGCTTTCTTT. It is translated as CSVRTGGSGTEAFF.

CDR3 residues: CASSRPGQGLSTEAFF. In DNA, the CDR3 is TGCGCCAGCAGCCGGCCGGGACAGGGTCTGAGCACTGAAGCTTTCTTT. The J gene is TRBJ1-1, the V gene TRBV4-1; TRBD1 matches 9 bases. There are 16 residues in the CDR3. Germline V gene lookup returns CDR1 MGHRA and CDR2 YSYEKL. Unmatched junction bases numbered 10, after V lost 4 bases and J lost 4 bases.

This clonotype was counted at least ten times. The chain joins TRBV20-1 to TRBJ2-7, with a possible D match to TRBD1 (5 bases). CDR1 and CDR2 from the germline V gene are DFQATT and SNEGSKA (reference sequence). Trimming stripped 3 bases from V and 1 base from J, with 13 bases between. This CDR3 is 14 amino acids long. The CDR3 here is CSARRSRASYEQYF. The CDR3 nucleotides are TGCAGTGCTAGGAGGAGCAGGGCGTCCTACGAGCAGTACTTC.

This clonotype was observed at least ten times. This chain uses TRBV20-1 with TRBJ2-5; 8 nucleotides match TRBD2. This CDR3 has 15 residues. Germline lookup yields CDR1 DFQATT and CDR2 SNEGSKA (reference sequence). J lost 5 bases, V lost 0 bases, and 8 bases had no gene match. The CDR3 sequence is CSARDGAGGQETQYF. The DNA for the CDR3 is TGCAGTGCTAGAGATGGGGCGGGGGGTCAGGAGACCCAGTACTTC.

This clonotype was observed a few times. The chain joins TRBV19 to TRBJ1-2; 9 bases fit TRBD1. The CDR3 length is 17 residues. V was clipped by 5 bases and J by 6 bases; unmatched bases: 16. Germline V gene lookup returns CDR1 LNHDA and CDR2 SQIVND (reference sequence). The CDR3 spells CASSPRTGASGDDGYTF. The CDR3 region has the DNA TGTGCCAGTAGTCCGCGGACAGGGGCGAGCGGCGATGATGGCTACACCTTC.

The rearrangement joins TRBV2 to TRBJ2-1; D is unclear. CDR1 and CDR2 from the germline V gene are SNHLY and FYNNEI. The CDR3 totals 13 residues. Trimming stripped 4 bases from V and 6 bases from J, with 10 bases between. CDR3 DNA: TGTGCCAGCAGTGGACCCTTTAGCAATGAGCAGTTCTTC. Translated: CASSGPFSNEQFF.

Many counts were recorded for this clonotype. CDR3 region: CASSLDRMNTGELFF. CDR3 DNA: TGCGCCAGCAGCTTAGACAGGATGAACACCGGGGAGCTGTTTTTT. The chain carries TRBV5-1 and TRBJ2-2; D may be TRBD1 (6 bases). V dropped 2 bases and J dropped 1 base, with 9 bases sitting between them. The CDR3 length is 15 residues. The germline V gene has CDR1 SGHRS and CDR2 YFSETQ.